This passage covers 22 T cell receptor beta chains from one sample sequenced in a study of blood T cell repertoires in COVID-19. Clones were sequenced by immunoSEQ multiplex PCR, and TCRdb holds only the in-frame ones, with some missing. This table has fewer than 130,000 clones, under 75% appearing once. Sequenced sample: peripheral blood. The receptors were gathered from an older woman with acute or convalescent COVID-19.

This clone was seen a few times. The chain employs TRBV19 and TRBJ2-7, with D possibly matching TRBD1 (6 bases). Germline loops: CDR1 LNHDA, CDR2 SQIVND (reference sequence). The CDR3 sequence is 13 residues long. Trimming took 3 bases from V and 1 from J, leaving 7 bases between them. For the CDR3, the DNA is TGTGCCAGTAGTATTACAGGGTCCTACGAGCAGTACTTC. This sequence encodes CASSITGSYEQYF. Using reference TRBV19 and TRBJ2-7 for the parts outside the CDR3, the full variable domain is DGGITQSPKYLFRKEGQNVTLSCEQNLNHDAMYWYRQDPGQGLRLIYYSQIVNDFQKGDIAEGYSVSREKKESFPLTVTSAQKNPTAFYLCASSITGSYEQYFGPGTRLTVT.

The chain recombines TRBV7-9 with TRBJ1-6, with D possibly TRBD1 on 5 matching bases. V lost 5 bases and J lost 10, with 9 bases in between. This CDR3 spans 12 amino acids. From germline, CDR1 is SEHNR and CDR2 FQNEAQ (reference sequence). In nucleotides, the CDR3 is TGTGCCAGCAGCCCAGGGCCCTCACCCCTCCACTTT. This sequence encodes CASSPGPSPLHF.

The V gene is TRBV29-1, the J gene TRBJ2-3; D unclear. The V end was cut by 7 bases, the J end by 3 bases, with 11 bases between. Germline V gene lookup returns CDR1 SQVTM and CDR2 ANQGSEA. The CDR3 extends over 12 amino acids. CDR3 protein: CSGRGGTDTQYF. CDR3 nucleotide sequence: TGCAGCGGCCGAGGTGGGACAGATACGCAGTATTTT.

V gene TRBV7-2 combines with J gene TRBJ2-2; perhaps TRBD1 as D (5 bases). The CDR3 spans 15 residues. Deletions cut 1 base from V and 1 base from J, with 7 bases between. Germline V lookup: CDR1 SGHTA, CDR2 FQGNSA. The CDR3 DNA reads as TGTGCCAGCAGCTTAGTGCAGGGGAACACCGGGGAGCTGTTTTTT. This encodes CASSLVQGNTGELFF.

The rearrangement uses TRBV2 and TRBJ1-5, with a possible D match to TRBD1 (6 bases). V lost 4 bases and J lost 4, with 14 bases in between. Germline CDR1 and CDR2: SNHLY and FYNNEI. This CDR3 has 15 residues. For the CDR3, the DNA is TGTGCCAGCAGTGCATGGACAGATCCTAATCAGCCCCAGCATTTT. This encodes CASSAWTDPNQPQHF.

This chain joins TRBV27 and TRBJ2-7, with a weak D call TRBD2 (5 bases). CDR1 is MNHEY, CDR2 SMNVEV, per germline (reference sequence). The CDR3 is 15 residues long. Trimming cost V 2 bases and J 3 bases, with 14 bases left between them. The CDR3 region is CASSLPWVRDYEQYF. The CDR3 DNA sequence: TGTGCCAGCAGTTTACCCTGGGTGAGGGACTACGAGCAGTACTTC.

The V and J genes are TRBV7-2 and TRBJ2-3; 11 bases map to TRBD2. The CDR3 has 16 residues. The V gene's germline CDR1 is SGHTA and CDR2 FQGNSA. J was trimmed by 4 bases and V by 2 bases; bases with no gene match: 5. The CDR3 sequence: CASSLFSGGAADTQYF. CDR3 sequence (DNA): TGTGCCAGCAGCTTATTTAGCGGGGGGGCGGCAGATACGCAGTATTTT. The whole variable domain, filled in from reference TRBV7-2 and TRBJ2-3, reads GAGVSQSPSNKVTEKGKDVELRCDPISGHTALYWYRQSLGQGLEFLIYFQGNSAPDKSGLPSDRFSAERTGGSVSTLTIQRTQQEDSAVYLCASSLFSGGAADTQYFGPGTRLTVL.

The chain couples TRBV5-6 to TRBJ1-1; 8 bases fit TRBD1. The ends lost 5 bases at V and 3 bases at J; junction bases unmatched: 9. Germline CDR1 and CDR2: SGHDT and YYEEEE. This CDR3 has 15 residues. This CDR3 is CASRETGGAYTEAFF. As DNA, the CDR3 is TGTGCCAGCAGGGAAACAGGGGGGGCCTACACTGAAGCTTTCTTT.

The chain uses TRBV9 and TRBJ1-2; the D gene is possibly TRBD1 (5 bases). CDR3 length: 15 residues. Germline V gives CDR1 SGDLS, CDR2 YYNGEE. The V end lost 0 bases, the J end lost 8 bases, and 17 bases lay between the germline ends. CDR3 DNA: TGTGCCAGCAGCGTAGACTTGCAGGGTGGCTGGGGCTACACCTTC. This gives the protein CASSVDLQGGWGYTF.

The chain combines TRBV28 with TRBJ2-3, with 9 bases aligning to TRBD2. Germline V CDR1 and CDR2: MDHEN, SYDVKM. CDR3 length: 16 residues. Trimming removed 2 bases from V and 4 bases from J; junction bases left unmatched: 7. The CDR3, as DNA: TGTGCCAGCAGTTTAGCGGGGGGGCCTAAAGCAGATACGCAGTATTTT. It specifies CASSLAGGPKADTQYF.

The J gene is TRBJ2-2, the V gene TRBV19; TRBD1 matches 9 bases. CDR1 is LNHDA and CDR2 is SQIVND in the germline V gene (reference sequence). The CDR3 loop spans 16 amino acids. Trimming cost V 4 bases and J 5 bases; bases outside gene matches: 8. This CDR3 reads CASSKFWDRVTGELFF. The CDR3 bases are TGTGCCAGTAGTAAATTTTGGGACAGGGTTACCGGGGAGCTGTTTTTT.

In this sample, this clone turned up a few times. The rearrangement joins TRBV29-1 to TRBJ2-7; 8 bases align to TRBD1. Germline-derived CDR1 and CDR2 are SQVTM and ANQGSEA. This CDR3 is 12 amino acids long. V shed 7 bases, J shed 3 bases, and the junction held 5 bases outside the gene matches. The CDR3 region is CSAGQGFYEQYF. For the CDR3, the DNA is TGCAGCGCAGGACAGGGTTTCTACGAGCAGTACTTC.

This clone appeared a single time. V and J are TRBV28 and TRBJ2-7; tentatively, D is TRBD2 (7 bases). Per germline, CDR1 MDHEN and CDR2 SYDVKM. CDR3 length: 14 residues. V was shortened by 1 base and J by 7 bases, with 14 bases between the two germline ends. CDR3 loop: CASSLYGGGGEQYF. In DNA, the CDR3 is TGTGCCAGCAGTTTATATGGAGGGGGGGGAGAGCAGTACTTC.

The V call is TRBV21-1, the J call TRBJ1-2; the D call in the table, TRBD1, was not verified against the DNA. TRBV21-1 is an annotated pseudogene. The CDR3 sequence is 16 residues long. CDR3 in DNA: TGTGCCAGCAGCAAAGGACATATCCCTCGAAACTATGGCTACACCTTC. Translated: CASSKGHIPRNYGYTF.

The chain couples TRBV5-1 to TRBJ1-2; TRBD1 might be the D (6 bases). Germline CDR1 and CDR2: SGHRS and YFSETQ. The CDR3 has 12 residues. The V end lost 7 bases, the J end lost 4 bases, and 11 bases lay between the germline ends. The CDR3, as DNA: TGCGCCAGCGGTCTGGACAGCTATGGCTACACCTTC. This sequence encodes CASGLDSYGYTF.

This sequence joins TRBV19 and TRBJ1-5; TRBD1 agrees at 10 bases. V was clipped by 8 bases and J by 7 bases; unmatched bases: 11. The CDR3 consists of 15 residues. CDR1 and CDR2 (germline): LNHDA, SQIVND (reference sequence). In DNA form, the CDR3 reads TGTGCCAGTGGGGGGACAGGGGCTCCGGGCCAGCCCCAGCATTTT. It yields the protein CASGGTGAPGQPQHF.

This chain links TRBV25-1 with TRBJ1-1; 7 nucleotides match TRBD1. The V gene end was trimmed by 3 bases and the J gene end by 5 bases; junction bases not matched to a gene: 6. Per the germline V gene, CDR1 is MGHDK and CDR2 is SYGVNS. This CDR3 has 14 residues. CDR3 amino acids: CASSDYRGWTEAFF. The CDR3 bases are TGTGCCAGCAGTGACTACAGGGGCTGGACTGAAGCTTTCTTT.

This clone showed up just once. The junction shows a germline mismatch at one end, possibly a read error. This chain joins TRBV7-2 and TRBJ1-1; D is unresolved. Germline CDR1 SGHTA, CDR2 FQGNSA. This CDR3 contains 14 residues. The chain's CDR3 is CASSLAELNTEAFF. The DNA for the CDR3 is TGTGCCAGCAGCCTAGCCGAGCTCAACACTGAAGCTTTCTTT.

This chain joins TRBV7-2 and TRBJ1-2; possibly TRBD1 for D (6 bases). CDR1 is SGHTA and CDR2 is FQGNSA in the germline V gene. The CDR3 is made up of 14 amino acids. V was shortened by 5 bases and J by 7 bases, with 17 bases between the two germline ends. The CDR3 here is CASSSQQGQSGYTF. The DNA for the CDR3 is TGTGCCAGCAGCAGTCAACAGGGTCAGAGTGGCTACACCTTC.

The chain couples TRBV2 to TRBJ2-7; the match to TRBD1 covers 8 bases. The CDR3 is 15 residues long. CDR1 and CDR2 (germline): SNHLY, FYNNEI. The V and J ends lost 6 bases and 0 bases, in that order; junction bases with no gene match: 7. CDR3 nucleotides: TGTGCCAGCAGGCCTGACAGGGGCAGCTCCTACGAGCAGTACTTC. This gives the protein CASRPDRGSSYEQYF.

V and J are TRBV28 and TRBJ1-5, with 8 bases lining up with TRBD1. V shed 6 bases and J 3 bases; nucleotides not matched to a gene: 10. From germline, CDR1 is MDHEN and CDR2 SYDVKM. The CDR3 consists of 16 residues. Here the CDR3 reads CASRRDRGEFNQPQHF. The CDR3 DNA is TGTGCCAGCAGGCGTGACAGGGGCGAATTCAATCAGCCCCAGCATTTT.

This clone was detected only a few times. The rearrangement joins TRBV7-9 to TRBJ2-5, with D tentatively TRBD2 (5 bases). Between the trimmed V and J ends, which lost 1 base and 4 bases, there was a span of 7 bases. This CDR3 contains 13 residues. The germline V gene has CDR1 SEHNR and CDR2 FQNEAQ (reference sequence). CDR3 sequence (DNA): TGTGCCAGCAGCTTAGGCGGAGGAGAGACCCAGTACTTC. Its protein product is CASSLGGGETQYF.